This entry describes one T cell receptor beta chain. Its matching antigen is unknown. This entry belongs to a study of blood T cells in healthy people across ages. Study background: About one barcoded beta molecule per two T cells was the capture yield of template switching.

Healthy Caucasian individuals from Russia aged roughly 6 to 95 served as donors. Then a second PCR, running about 6 to 11 cycles, was carried out with a sample-barcoded 5' primer and a J-beta primer mix. TCRdb called the 5' RACE reads again in MiXCR, with one record for every CDR3 protein. Found here are 1.5 million to 2 million distinct CDR3 sequences, 28% of them singletons; the top ten hold roughly 8%. The study, taken as a whole, reports: Older age went with lower TCR beta diversity per million T cells, in a roughly linear way.

Germline loops: CDR1 SGHTS, CDR2 YDEGEE. Trimming shortened V by 0 bases and J by 11 bases, and 14 bases separated the two germline ends. The CDR3 has 13 amino acids. The V and J genes are TRBV5-8 and TRBJ2-5; no clear D gene. The receptor's source is a woman aged 30 to 39 in good health. Sequencing was done on a sample of blood. The CDR3 is CASSLELYDEQYF. Written as DNA, the CDR3 is TGTGCCAGCAGCTTGGAACTCTACGATGAGCAGTACTTC.